What follows describes a single TCR beta chain. The clone's antigen remains unknown. It has no much larger one-base neighbor in the sample; base qualities were not kept. The source of the sample is a study of T cell repertoires in cytomegalovirus infection (dated by TCRdb to about 2019). At the level of the whole study: The peptide stimulations were aimed at well-studied HLA-B-restricted epitopes as well as recently identified HLA-C-restricted CMV epitopes, whose presentation resists viral immunomodulation. Donor HLA type was relevant to the analysis, as public TCR beta signatures indicated carriage of CMV infection together with the matching HLA type. Study-level results and caveats: The ex vivo response was dominated by HLA-C-restricted CMV-specific TCR beta clonotypes, which also provided the single most frequent clonotype in two of eight donors. Carriers of CMV infection plus the relevant HLA type were discriminated by the cumulative frequency of public TCR beta family members in the study cohort and in an independent roughly 380-donor cohort.

A distance of 9 bases separates the germline ends of V and J, which lose 4 bases and 6 bases respectively. There are 13 amino acids in the CDR3, from cysteine to phenylalanine inclusive. Just CDR3 DNA is preserved here, 39 bases in frame from base 1. Reading the germline V gene gives CDR1 MNHEY and CDR2 SVGAGI. TCRdb records Illumina HiSeq 1500 as the sequencer. The public reads were reanalyzed by TCRdb: fastp trimming at Q25, MiXCR alignment, in-frame beta chains only. Rows are unified per CDR3 protein, each entry keeping the most common DNA and genes. This sample holds some 900,000 distinct CDR3 sequences; around a third were observed only once. The ten largest account for under 15% of the sample. The sample's treatment or condition label is to be understood as: in vitro stimulation with specific CMV peptide epitopes to enrich CMV-specific T cells.

The V and J segments used are TRBV6-5 and TRBJ2-2; the D gene identity is not certain. This specimen consisted of cultured CD8+ T cells from PBMCs, obtained from culture after CMV antigen stimulation. This TCR came from a human donor in good health (CMV status not recorded). Some clones in this sample may be carry-over from other donors' samples. The CDR3 here reads CASSWKVPGELFF. The DNA sequence is as follows: TGTGCCAGCAGTTGGAAGGTACCCGGGGAGCTGTTTTTT.